This is a list of T cell receptor beta chains from one sample in a study of T cell repertoires in cytomegalovirus infection. These receptors' antigens are unknown. TCRdb ran MiXCR on the reads and lists one entry per CDR3 protein. The sample carries around 900,000 distinct CDR3 sequences, less than 35% recorded once. The sequencing used cultured CD8+ T cells from PBMCs, collected from culture after CMV antigen stimulation. These receptors were obtained from a human donor in good health (CMV status not recorded). Some clones in this sample may be carry-over from other donors' samples. Both conserved end residues are part of each CDR3. A clone size is listed for some rows: how often the clone was seen (once, few, many), or a class if it is expanded.

>TRBV7-3|many
CASSPENTGELFF
>TRBV5-5|NA
CASSLEQGTEGYTF
>TRBV7-2|NA
CASSPAGLAGNEQYF
>TRBV12-3/TRBV12-4|few
CASRDGDNEQFF
>TRBV7-6|many
CASSLGGADSPLHF
>TRBV20-1|NA
CSAIGTVSYEQFF
>TRBV12-3/TRBV12-4|NA
CASSTNTGLLYGYTF
>TRBV20-1|few
CSARDLDNVLYNEQFF
>TRBV10-2|NA
CATLLGTGENGYTF
>TRBV6-2/TRBV6-3|few
CASSYPPVLGTEAFF